The sequence of this T cell receptor (beta chain) was determined in a study of cytomegalovirus exposure and HLA in healthy donors. The PCR ran on 60 Vbeta and 13 Jbeta primers. Study processing details: Later reanalysis found 80 million or so unique TCR beta chains, around 10 million of them shared. Sequencing used immunoSEQ multiplex PCR; TCRdb keeps in-frame clones, though not all of them. V and J calls and clone size follow that table, whereas D and trimming were derived from the DNA. The top ten hold 3% to 4% of the sample, which has almost 95,000 clones, 50% to 75% seen once. The sequencing sample was made of PBMCs. The source of this sequence is a man aged 25-45 years in good health and CMV-seronegative.

The CDR3 bases are TGTGCCAGCAGTTTCGGACAGGCCTACGAGCAGTACTTC. Translating it yields CASSFGQAYEQYF. J is TRBJ2-7 and V is TRBV27; 7 bases line up with TRBD1. The CDR3 covers 13 residues. V shed 3 bases and J 2 bases; nucleotides not matched to a gene: 1. The germline CDR1 and CDR2 sequences are MNHEY and SMNVEV (reference sequence).